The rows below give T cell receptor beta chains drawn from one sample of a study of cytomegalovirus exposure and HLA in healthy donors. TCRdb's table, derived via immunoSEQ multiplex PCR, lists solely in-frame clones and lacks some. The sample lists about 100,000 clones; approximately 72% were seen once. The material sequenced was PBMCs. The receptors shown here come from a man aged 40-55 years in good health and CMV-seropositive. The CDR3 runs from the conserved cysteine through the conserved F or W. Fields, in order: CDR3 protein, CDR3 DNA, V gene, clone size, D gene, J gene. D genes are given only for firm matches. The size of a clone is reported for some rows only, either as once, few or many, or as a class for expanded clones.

CDR3aa: CASSERGRITEAFF
CDR3nt: TGTGCCAGCAGTGAAAGGGGGCGAATCACTGAAGCTTTCTTT
v_gene: TRBV6-1
abundance: .
d_gene: TRBD1
j_gene: TRBJ1-1

CDR3aa: CASSLSQGSDQPQHF
CDR3nt: TGTGCCAGCAGTTTATCACAGGGATCGGATCAACCCCAGCATTTT
v_gene: TRBV27
abundance: .
d_gene: .
j_gene: TRBJ1-5

CDR3aa: CASRSTVNQPQHF
CDR3nt: TGTGCCAGCAGGTCGACAGTCAATCAGCCCCAGCATTTT
v_gene: TRBV7-2
abundance: .
d_gene: .
j_gene: TRBJ1-5

CDR3aa: CASSLGPGGQNEQFF
CDR3nt: TGCGCCAGCAGCTTGGGCCCGGGGGGCCAGAATGAGCAGTTCTTC
v_gene: TRBV5-1
abundance: .
d_gene: .
j_gene: TRBJ2-1

CDR3aa: CASTDRVENGELFF
CDR3nt: TGTGCCAGCACGGACAGGGTCGAGAACGGGGAGCTGTTTTTT
v_gene: TRBV2
abundance: few
d_gene: TRBD1
j_gene: TRBJ2-2

CDR3aa: CAISEGGVENNSPLHF
CDR3nt: TGTGCCATCAGCGAGGGGGGGGTGGAAAATAATTCACCCCTCCACTTT
v_gene: TRBV10-3
abundance: .
d_gene: .
j_gene: TRBJ1-6

CDR3aa: CASSLFGTGYNEQFF
CDR3nt: TGTGCCAGCAGTTTATTTGGGACAGGCTACAATGAGCAGTTCTTC
v_gene: TRBV28
abundance: .
d_gene: TRBD1
j_gene: TRBJ2-1

CDR3aa: CASSQEGGGLVGETQYF
CDR3nt: TGTGCCAGCAGCCAAGAGGGGGGGGGCCTAGTCGGAGAGACCCAGTACTTC
v_gene: TRBV4-2
abundance: .
d_gene: .
j_gene: TRBJ2-5

CDR3aa: CASSLEGGTGPGGYTF
CDR3nt: TGTGCCAGCAGCTTGGAGGGTGGGACAGGGCCCGGTGGCTACACCTTC
v_gene: TRBV5-8
abundance: .
d_gene: TRBD1
j_gene: TRBJ1-2

CDR3aa: CASSLQGQGWTGELFF
CDR3nt: TGCGCCAGCAGCTTGCAGGGACAGGGGTGGACCGGGGAGCTGTTTTTT
v_gene: TRBV5-1
abundance: .
d_gene: TRBD1
j_gene: TRBJ2-2

CDR3aa: CSVEAGLAGDTDTQYF
CDR3nt: TGCAGCGTTGAAGCGGGACTAGCGGGGGACACAGATACGCAGTATTTT
v_gene: TRBV29-1
abundance: .
d_gene: TRBD2
j_gene: TRBJ2-3

CDR3aa: CASSIARLPNSNQPQHF
CDR3nt: TGTGCCAGTAGTATTGCGAGACTCCCAAATAGCAATCAGCCCCAGCATTTT
v_gene: TRBV19
abundance: few
d_gene: .
j_gene: TRBJ1-5

CDR3aa: CASSRDRLRYEQYF
CDR3nt: TGTGCCAGCAGCCGGGACAGGTTACGCTACGAGCAGTACTTC
v_gene: TRBV6-8
abundance: .
d_gene: TRBD1
j_gene: TRBJ2-7

CDR3aa: CASSQGFSGFNQPQHF
CDR3nt: TGCGCCAGCAGCCAAGGGTTTTCAGGGTTCAATCAGCCCCAGCATTTT
v_gene: TRBV4-1
abundance: .
d_gene: .
j_gene: TRBJ1-5

CDR3aa: CASSQELAGGPRSYNEQFF
CDR3nt: TGCGCCAGCAGCCAAGAACTAGCGGGAGGGCCTAGGTCCTACAATGAGCAGTTCTTC
v_gene: TRBV4-3
abundance: .
d_gene: TRBD2
j_gene: TRBJ2-1

CDR3aa: CSVQGGEGATDTQYF
CDR3nt: TGCAGCGTGCAAGGCGGGGAGGGAGCCACAGATACGCAGTATTTT
v_gene: TRBV29-1
abundance: once
d_gene: TRBD2
j_gene: TRBJ2-3

CDR3aa: CSVEARDGYTF
CDR3nt: TGCAGCGTTGAGGCACGGGATGGCTACACCTTC
v_gene: TRBV29-1
abundance: .
d_gene: .
j_gene: TRBJ1-2

CDR3aa: CASTKDGMTHEQYF
CDR3nt: TGTGCCAGCACCAAAGACGGGATGACCCACGAGCAGTACTTC
v_gene: TRBV6-1
abundance: .
d_gene: .
j_gene: TRBJ2-7

CDR3aa: CASRRDRTTLGTQYF
CDR3nt: TGTGCCAGTAGGAGGGACAGGACTACCCTGGGTACGCAGTATTTT
v_gene: TRBV19
abundance: .
d_gene: TRBD1
j_gene: TRBJ2-3

CDR3aa: CASSPGQGAVTDTQYF
CDR3nt: TGCGCCAGCAGCCCGGGACAGGGGGCTGTCACAGATACGCAGTATTTT
v_gene: TRBV4-3
abundance: .
d_gene: TRBD1
j_gene: TRBJ2-3

CDR3aa: CASSLRQQILNTEAFF
CDR3nt: TGTGCCAGCAGCCTAAGACAGCAGATATTAAACACTGAAGCTTTCTTT
v_gene: TRBV7-9
abundance: .
d_gene: .
j_gene: TRBJ1-1

CDR3aa: CASSRTGGINTGELFF
CDR3nt: TGTGCCAGCAGCCGTACAGGGGGCATCAACACCGGGGAGCTGTTTTTT
v_gene: TRBV7-9
abundance: .
d_gene: TRBD1
j_gene: TRBJ2-2

CDR3aa: CASSGQRGVDTQYF
CDR3nt: TGTGCCAGCAGTGGGCAGCGGGGTGTGGATACGCAGTATTTT
v_gene: TRBV6-1
abundance: .
d_gene: TRBD2
j_gene: TRBJ2-3

CDR3aa: CASSLEPAGRDTQYF
CDR3nt: TGTGCCAGCAGCTTAGAGCCAGCGGGGAGGGATACGCAGTATTTT
v_gene: TRBV11-1
abundance: .
d_gene: TRBD2
j_gene: TRBJ2-3

CDR3aa: CASSAPPGQAGNEQFF
CDR3nt: TGTGCCAGCAGCGCACCCCCCGGACAGGCGGGAAATGAGCAGTTCTTC
v_gene: TRBV9
abundance: few
d_gene: .
j_gene: TRBJ2-1

CDR3aa: CASSRTENYGYTF
CDR3nt: TGTGCCAGCAGCCGGACAGAAAACTATGGCTACACCTTC
v_gene: TRBV27
abundance: .
d_gene: .
j_gene: TRBJ1-2

CDR3aa: CASSPRRKLAGGSMSSYNEQFF
CDR3nt: TGTGCCAGTAGTCCCCGGAGAAAGCTAGCGGGAGGGTCTATGAGCTCCTACAATGAGCAGTTCTTC
v_gene: TRBV19
abundance: .
d_gene: TRBD2
j_gene: TRBJ2-1

CDR3aa: CASSIATGGLDEAFF
CDR3nt: TGTGCCAGTAGTATAGCGACAGGGGGCTTGGATGAAGCTTTCTTT
v_gene: TRBV19
abundance: .
d_gene: TRBD1
j_gene: TRBJ1-1

CDR3aa: CASSLYSGSRSEQYF
CDR3nt: TGTGCCAGCAGCTTGTACAGCGGGAGTAGGAGCGAGCAGTACTTC
v_gene: TRBV11-2
abundance: .
d_gene: TRBD2
j_gene: TRBJ2-7

CDR3aa: CASQTGVGLSGELFF
CDR3nt: TGTGCCAGCCAGACAGGGGTCGGGTTGTCCGGGGAGCTGTTTTTT
v_gene: TRBV9
abundance: .
d_gene: TRBD1
j_gene: TRBJ2-2

CDR3aa: CASGPTAGTDTQYF
CDR3nt: TGTGCCAGCGGCCCGACTGCCGGCACAGATACGCAGTATTTT
v_gene: TRBV9
abundance: .
d_gene: .
j_gene: TRBJ2-3

CDR3aa: CASSLEGTGLYNEQFF
CDR3nt: TGTGCCAGCAGCTTAGAGGGGACAGGGTTATACAATGAGCAGTTCTTC
v_gene: TRBV7-6
abundance: once
d_gene: TRBD1
j_gene: TRBJ2-1

CDR3aa: CASSQGGLRTGETQYF
CDR3nt: TGCGCCAGCAGCCAAGGAGGGTTGAGGACGGGAGAGACCCAGTACTTC
v_gene: TRBV4-3
abundance: .
d_gene: .
j_gene: TRBJ2-5